The T cell receptor (beta chain) described here comes from a study of T cell repertoires in cytomegalovirus infection. The wider study: Recently described HLA-C-restricted plus well-studied HLA-B-restricted CMV epitopes were used. Indications of both CMV infection and matching HLA type were provided by public TCR beta signatures.

In TCRdb, the reads were re-called with MiXCR into one record per CDR3 protein. The profile shows a few hundred thousand distinct CDR3 sequences, roughly 34% of them singletons. The J segment lost 6 bases and the V segment lost 5 bases, leaving 18 bases of the junction unmatched. The CDR3 totals 18 residues. Germline loops: CDR1 SGHTA, CDR2 FQGNSA. Study observations and caveats: Summed frequency of public TCR beta families distinguished CMV carriers with the relevant HLA. In two of eight donors, the top clonotype was HLA-C-restricted CMV-specific.

This clonotype has a count of ten or more. Its antigen is not identified. The input for sequencing was cultured PBMCs, taken from culture after CMV antigen stimulation. The sequence was obtained from a human donor in good health (CMV status not recorded). Some clones in this sample may be carry-over from other donors' samples. The V gene is TRBV7-2, the J gene TRBJ2-5; 10 bases line up with TRBD2. This CDR3 reads CASSAAGTSADARKTQYF. CDR3 DNA: TGTGCCAGCAGCGCAGCCGGGACTAGCGCTGACGCGAGGAAGACCCAGTACTTC. The variable domain in full, completed from reference TRBV7-2 and TRBJ2-5, reads GAGVSQSPSNKVTEKGKDVELRCDPISGHTALYWYRQSLGQGLEFLIYFQGNSAPDKSGLPSDRFSAERTGGSVSTLTIQRTQQEDSAVYLCASSAAGTSADARKTQYFGPGTRLLVL.